The present entry profiles one T cell receptor (beta chain) with its context. The source of the sample is a study of blood T cell repertoires in COVID-19. Study overall: Sample material is recorded as cDNA or gDNA derived from T cells, B-cell-depleted T cells, or PBMCs.

Using immunoSEQ multiplex PCR, the repertoire was profiled, and TCRdb retains in-frame clones only, with some absent. The profile covers fewer than 250,000 clones, with less than 85% appearing a single time and approximately 1.8% taken by the ten largest. Trimming pared 0 bases from V and 4 bases from J, leaving 8 bases between. Germline V gives CDR1 SGHRS, CDR2 YFSETQ. The CDR3 covers 13 residues. The origin of this receptor is a man aged 55-75 years who had recovered from COVID-19. The sequencing input was PBMCs or T cells enriched from blood (not recorded which). J is TRBJ2-7 and V is TRBV5-1; D possibly corresponds to TRBD2 (5 bases). Here the CDR3 reads CASSLAEGYEQYF. The CDR3 coding sequence is TGCGCCAGCAGCTTGGCTGAGGGTTACGAGCAGTACTTC.